This TCR beta chain derives from a study of cytomegalovirus exposure and HLA in healthy donors. Study-wide points: A later analysis showed that HLA-associated TCR beta chains had undergone more clonal expansion than equally common others. By a later analysis, the bulk of CMV-associated TCR beta chains appeared HLA-restricted. V segments that were indistinguishable, TRBV6-2 and TRBV6-3 among them, were omitted from analysis.

The PCR had 60 Vbeta and 13 Jbeta primers. Assay: immunoSEQ multiplex PCR; the TCRdb copy retains only in-frame clones and omits some. The sample holds about 160,000 clones, around 82% seen once. Of note for this clone: The antigen is not known.

V shed 4 bases and J 2 bases; nucleotides not matched to a gene: 8. Germline V CDR1 and CDR2: MNHEY, SMNVEV (reference sequence). CDR3 length: 16 amino acids. The sequencing sample was made of PBMCs. The gene calls are TRBV27 and TRBJ1-5, with TRBD1 matching 7 bases. The clonotype was recovered from a man aged 45 to 65 in good health and CMV-seropositive. The CDR3 is CASSSTGTVGNQPQHF. CDR3 nucleotides: TGTGCCAGCAGTTCAACCGGGACAGTAGGCAATCAGCCCCAGCATTTT.